This TCR beta chain stems from a study of beta chain features in type 1 diabetes. Study overall: Age, gender, cell numbers and subset yield matched between patients and controls. The study's findings and limits: Researchers reported that naive, central memory and Treg TCRB repertoires appeared more similar in patients than in healthy donors. In every one of the four CD4+ subsets, TCRB CDR3s were moderately but significantly shorter in Type 1 diabetes patients.

Expressed TCRB transcripts got sequenced, as all isolated RNA was reverse transcribed. Repertoires were generated with immunoSEQ multiplex PCR, while TCRdb's copy carries only in-frame clones and drops some. The table lists 250,000 to 350,000 clones, approximately 16% of them singletons, with around 0.015% in the top ten. Sorting of CD4+ naive, central memory, regulatory and stem cell-like memory cells was performed via CD45RO/CCR7/CD25/CD127/CD95/CD27. The authors obtained over 98% purity in all sorted populations. In this sample, this clone turned up a few times. The antigen is unknown. V lost 6 bases, J lost 11 bases, and 8 bases stayed unmatched. The CDR3 sequence is 11 residues long. Germline V lookup: CDR1 DFQATT, CDR2 SNEGSKA (reference sequence).

The receptor comes from a man aged 18 to 30 with type 1 diabetes. Input material: naive CD4+ T cells from blood. The rearrangement joins TRBV20-1 to TRBJ1-1; TRBD1 matches 8 bases. CDR3 residues: CSASDRETAFF. The CDR3 DNA is TGCAGTGCCTCGGACAGGGAAACGGCTTTCTTT.